This T cell receptor beta chain was recovered during a study of CD8 T cells in ankylosing spondylitis (dated 2017 in TCRdb). Some background on the complete study: The study set out to find disease-linked TCR variants by profiling T cell receptor beta repertoires in ankylosing spondylitis patients and healthy donors. In total, the full study cohort was made up of over a hundred healthy donors and 20 to 25 ankylosing spondylitis patients. Peripheral blood samples were taken, and synovial fluid was additionally collected from ankylosing spondylitis patients.

The CDR3 measures 11 amino acids from cysteine to phenylalanine. Of the read, only the CDR3 DNA is kept; its 33 bases are in frame from base 1. V gives up 6 bases and J gives up 2 bases, and the segment between their germline ends measures 8 bases. CDR1 and CDR2 are drawn from the germline V gene (reference sequence): DFQATT, SNEGSKA. Study-wide findings and limitations: The disease-linked clones had a CD8+ phenotype and were found at relatively low frequencies in peripheral blood. Blood from ankylosing spondylitis patients appeared to be characterized by a TCR beta motif made up of seven or eight highly homologous amino acid variants. The disease-linked clones were reported as significantly enriched in matched synovial fluid samples from ankylosing spondylitis patients. Some TCR beta motif variants had previously been reported in synovial fluid and blood of reactive arthritis patients, which suggested common disease-initiation mechanisms.

As concerns this clonotype: No antigen is known for it. It has no much larger one-base neighbor in the sample; base qualities were not kept.

The instrument given in TCRdb is Illumina HiSeq 2500. TCR beta libraries were prepared by quantitative 5'-RACE with molecular barcodes. As for the original processing: Disease-linked TCR variants were identified with a new computational method built on a probabilistic model of VDJ rearrangement. In TCRdb, the public reads were trimmed at Q25 with fastp and aligned with MiXCR, with productive beta chains retained. For every CDR3 protein sequence, its rows merge into one entry that carries the most common genes and DNA. TCRdb assigned the V and J calls; the authors' analysis was not used. Here the sample has approximately 250,000 distinct CDR3 sequences; approximately 24% occur a single time. The ten largest clones represent roughly 0.6% of the sample.

Source material: blood, either unsorted or a sorted T cell fraction (not recorded which). The chain uses TRBV20-1 and TRBJ2-7; the D call is possibly TRBD1 or TRBD2, each sharing 5 bases. The sequence was obtained from a male donor with ankylosing spondylitis or in good health (not recorded which). Read as DNA, the sequence is TGCAGTGCCCCGGGACCCTACGAGCAGTACTTC. The resulting protein is CSAPGPYEQYF.